This T cell receptor beta chain was found in a study of Ad26.COV2.S vaccination and SARS-CoV-2 variants. The CDR3 contains 15 residues. Germline lookup yields CDR1 SGHTS and CDR2 YDEGEE. The germline V and J ends were trimmed by 6 bases and 5 bases, with 19 bases remaining between them. Assay: immunoSEQ multiplex PCR; the TCRdb copy retains only in-frame clones and omits some. The sample yields some 480,000 clones, roughly 85% seen once. Treatment of the sample: some 20 received Ad26.COV2.S at low or high dose, single or two shots; roughly five received placebo; per-sample allocation not given. Day 63 following the first vaccine or placebo injection was when the samples were taken. Based in Boston, the donor was an adult of 18-55 years.

This clonotype was sampled from a person between 18 and 60 years old who received the Ad26.COV2.S COVID-19 vaccine or a placebo. This material consisted of peripheral blood, taken in a trial of Ad26.COV2.S vaccine versus placebo. V is TRBV5-8 and J is TRBJ2-3, with D possibly being TRBD1 (6 bases). CDR3: CASNQLQGARDTQYF. CDR3 sequence (DNA): TGTGCCAGCAACCAATTACAGGGCGCCCGAGATACGCAGTATTTT.